The T cell receptor (beta chain) described here comes from a study of CXCR3-negative and CXCR3-positive naive CD8 T cells. General observations from the study: Naive CXCR3-positive and CXCR3-negative cells shared similar TRBV-TRBJ usage, unlike memory cells.

On this clonotype itself: The antigen is undetermined.

The CDR3 consists of 13 residues. Germline lookup yields CDR1 SQVTM and CDR2 ANQGSEA. Preparation of TRB cDNA libraries relied on 5' RACE carrying UMI labels. Reanalyzing the 5' RACE reads, TCRdb keeps one entry per CDR3 protein, without DNA. The sample is made up of 65,000 to 95,000 distinct CDR3 sequences, and the top ten hold around 1.6% of it. Sequenced input: naive CXCR3- CD8+ T cells from blood. The subset here: CD45RO-CCR7+CD27+CD95- naive CD8+ T cells lacking CXCR3 (TNR3-). This receptor was taken from a human donor in good health. Some clones in this sample may be carry-over from other donors' samples. This chain uses TRBV29-1 with TRBJ2-7; TCRdb picks TRBD1, but there is no DNA to check that call. CDR3 region: CSVLQEFTYEQYF.